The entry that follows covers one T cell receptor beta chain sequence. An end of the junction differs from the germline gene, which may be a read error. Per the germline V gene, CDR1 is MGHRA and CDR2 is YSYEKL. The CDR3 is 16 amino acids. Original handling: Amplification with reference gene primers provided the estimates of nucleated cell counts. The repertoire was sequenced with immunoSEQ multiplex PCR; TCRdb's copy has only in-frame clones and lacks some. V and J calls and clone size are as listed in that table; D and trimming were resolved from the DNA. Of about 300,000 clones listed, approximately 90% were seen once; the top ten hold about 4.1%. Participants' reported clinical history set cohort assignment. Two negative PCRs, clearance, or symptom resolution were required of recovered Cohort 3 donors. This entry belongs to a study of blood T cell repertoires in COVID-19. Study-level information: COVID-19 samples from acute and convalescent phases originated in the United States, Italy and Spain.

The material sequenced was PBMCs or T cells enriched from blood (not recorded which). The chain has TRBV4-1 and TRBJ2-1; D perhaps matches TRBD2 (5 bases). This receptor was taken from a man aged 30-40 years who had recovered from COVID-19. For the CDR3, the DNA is TGCGCCAGCAGTCAAGTGGGCCGACGGGACTACAATGAGCAGTTCTTC. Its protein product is CASSQVGRRDYNEQFF.